Below, 28 T cell receptor beta chains from the same sample are listed, as sequenced in a study of regulatory T cells in long-lasting Graves disease. Through Arm-PCR of CDR3 regions and iRepertoire HTBI primers, TCR beta libraries were built. TCRdb fed the multiplex PCR reads into MiXCR, producing one record per CDR3 protein. The sample records around 500,000 distinct CDR3 sequences, around 12% being singletons. Stated time point: newly diagnosed GD, antithyroid drugs for less than 3 months. The TCR library was prepared using RNA isolated from PBMCs. The sample also formed part of further work on T cells in Graves' hyperthyroidism and ophthalmopathy.

The source material was peripheral blood mononuclear cells (PBMCs), sampled at new diagnosis, from a patient treated with antithyroid drugs. The receptors derive from a woman aged 25 to 45 with Graves disease.

A remark on this clonotype: Just one base apart from a much larger clone, this may be a read error. The chain combines TRBV7-2 with TRBJ2-7; 10 bases are shared with TRBD1. Germline assignment: CDR1 SGHTA and CDR2 FQGNSA. This CDR3 is built from 15 residues. CDR3 amino acids: CASRLGGTGALYVYF. The CDR3 DNA sequence: TGTGCCAGCAGATTAGGGGGGACAGGGGCGCTCTATGTTTACTTC.

The chain uses TRBV5-4 and TRBJ1-1; unclear D gene. Trimming stripped 3 bases from V and 3 bases from J, with 9 bases between. The germline gives CDR1 SGHNT, CDR2 YYREEE (reference sequence). The CDR3 contains 13 residues. The CDR3 DNA sequence: TGTGCCAGCAGCTCCTCGTACGACACTGAAGCTTTCTTT. It is translated as CASSSSYDTEAFF.

Many counts were recorded for this clonotype. The gene calls are TRBV28 and TRBJ2-1, with D perhaps TRBD1 (5 bases). Per the germline V gene, CDR1 is MDHEN and CDR2 is SYDVKM. Trimming took 5 bases from V and 2 from J, leaving 10 bases between them. The CDR3 has 14 amino acids. CDR3 residues: CASSESGTYNEQFF. The CDR3 DNA sequence: TGTGCCAGCAGTGAGTCAGGGACCTACAATGAGCAGTTCTTC.

This clonotype was recorded a few times. The V and J genes are TRBV7-9 and TRBJ2-1; TRBD2 aligns across 8 bases. The CDR3 sequence is 15 residues long. V lost 3 bases and J lost 6; bases outside the gene matches: 7. The germline CDR1 and CDR2 sequences are SEHNR and FQNEAQ (reference sequence). The CDR3 nucleotides are TGTGCCAGCAGCTTCGGAGCGGGAGTCGGCAATGAGCAGTTCTTC. Translation: CASSFGAGVGNEQFF. Full variable domain (remainder filled in from reference TRBV7-9 and TRBJ2-1): DTGVSQNPRHKITKRGQNVTFRCDPISEHNRLYWYRQTLGQGPEFLTYFQNEAQLEKSRLLSDRFSAERPKGSFSTLEIQRTEQGDSAMYLCASSFGAGVGNEQFFGPGTRLTVL.

In this sample, this clonotype turned up a few times. The V call is TRBV5-8, the J call TRBJ2-7, with D uncertain. CDR1 is SGHTS and CDR2 is YDEGEE in the germline V gene. Trimming stripped 0 bases from V and 3 bases from J, with 7 bases between. This CDR3 is 13 amino acids long. In DNA, the CDR3 is TGTGCCAGCAGCTTGGGTAGGATCTACGAGCAGTACTTC. It encodes CASSLGRIYEQYF.

The chain joins TRBV12-3 or TRBV12-4 to TRBJ1-1; D unclear. The CDR3 totals 17 residues. V was cut by 6 bases and J by 0 bases, with 20 bases left in between. Here the CDR3 DNA reads TGTGCCAGCAGAGCTGCCCGAACGGTGGCCTTGAACACTGAAGCTTTCTTT. Its protein is CASRAARTVALNTEAFF.

This clonotype was seen a handful of times. The chain links TRBV25-1 to TRBJ2-5, with D unresolved. The V gene lost 6 bases and the J gene lost 2 bases, with 16 bases spanning the gap. The CDR3 sequence is 15 residues long. CDR1 is MGHDK, CDR2 SYGVNS, per germline. The CDR3 DNA reads as TGTGCCAGCAGCCCGCCCCTGACATGGCAAGAGACCCAGTACTTC. It is translated as CASSPPLTWQETQYF.

This clonotype was counted many times. V usage is TRBV6-9 and J usage is TRBJ1-1, with TRBD1 matching 10 bases. Germline V gives CDR1 MNHGY, CDR2 SVAAGI. Trimming cost V 3 bases and J 4 bases; bases outside gene matches: 2. This CDR3 spans 14 amino acids. The CDR3 nucleotides read TGTGCCAGCAGTTACTGGACAGGGGGCACTGAAGCTTTCTTT. Its protein is CASSYWTGGTEAFF.

In this sample, this clonotype turned up many times. The rearrangement joins TRBV20-1 to TRBJ2-3; D call uncertain. Trimming cost V 2 bases and J 2 bases, with 11 bases left between them. This CDR3 is built from 14 residues. Germline V gene data show CDR1 as DFQATT and CDR2 as SNEGSKA (reference sequence). This CDR3 reads CSARISQTTDTQYF. The DNA for the CDR3 is TGCAGTGCTAGAATAAGTCAGACCACAGATACGCAGTATTTT.

This clonotype was seen at least ten times. The rearrangement uses TRBV28 and TRBJ1-3, with a tentative D call TRBD1 (6 bases). The CDR3 contains 18 residues. Trimming took 2 bases from V and 0 from J, leaving 17 bases between them. Germline V gene lookup returns CDR1 MDHEN and CDR2 SYDVKM. CDR3 region: CASSLNPPGQSSGNTIYF. For the CDR3, the DNA is TGTGCCAGCAGTTTAAATCCCCCAGGACAGAGCTCTGGAAACACCATATATTTT.

The sample holds many counts of this clonotype. The chain joins TRBV27 to TRBJ1-1; no firm D call. The CDR3 sequence is 13 residues long. V was clipped by 4 bases and J by 0 bases, with 6 bases between them. Germline CDR1 MNHEY, CDR2 SMNVEV (reference sequence). The DNA of the CDR3 is TGTGCCAGCAGTTCTCAGTTGAACACTGAAGCTTTCTTT. It encodes CASSSQLNTEAFF.

This clonotype was picked up many times. This chain links TRBV6-2 or TRBV6-3 with TRBJ2-5, with TRBD2 identical over 7 bases. Germline V gives CDR1 MNHEY, CDR2 SVGEGT. The CDR3 contains 15 residues. J gave up 4 bases and V 4 bases, and 9 bases lay outside the gene matches. The CDR3 protein is CASSSLALPGETQYF. As DNA, the CDR3 is TGTGCCAGCAGTTCACTAGCGCTCCCTGGAGAGACCCAGTACTTC.

The chain joins TRBV11-3 to TRBJ2-1; 9 positions agree with TRBD2. J lost 5 bases, V lost 3 bases, and 8 bases had no gene match. This CDR3 is 16 amino acids long. Germline V gene sequence: CDR1 SGHNT, CDR2 YENEEA. The CDR3 sequence: CASSLGGGRAHNEQFF. The CDR3 DNA reads TGTGCCAGCAGCTTGGGGGGCGGGAGGGCCCACAATGAGCAGTTCTTC.

This clonotype has more than one count but fewer than ten. This chain links TRBV12-3 or TRBV12-4 with TRBJ1-2; D is undetermined. The CDR3 covers 12 residues. V lost 1 base to trimming and J lost 6 bases, with 6 bases between them. The CDR3 DNA reads TGTGCCAGCAGTTTAGTCTCGAATGGCTACACCTTC. This sequence encodes CASSLVSNGYTF.

The rearrangement links TRBV19 to TRBJ1-1, with D unresolved. The CDR3 totals 12 residues. V gave up 3 bases and J gave up 4 bases, with 6 bases separating them. Germline V gene sequence: CDR1 LNHDA, CDR2 SQIVND (reference sequence). DNA for the CDR3: TGTGCCAGTAGTATTGGGATCACTGAAGCTTTCTTT. Its protein is CASSIGITEAFF.

This clonotype was recorded at least ten times. The chain couples TRBV19 to TRBJ2-2, with a weak D call TRBD2 (6 bases). V shed 2 bases and J shed 6 bases, with 7 bases lying between them. The CDR3 is 13 residues long. Per germline, CDR1 LNHDA and CDR2 SQIVND (reference sequence). The DNA for the CDR3 is TGTGCCAGTAGTATATGGGGGGCCGGGGAGCTGTTTTTT. This gives the protein CASSIWGAGELFF.

As regards this clonotype: A much larger clone differs by one base, so this may be a read error. The genes are TRBV2 and TRBJ2-1, with D unclear. This CDR3 spans 13 amino acids. Germline-derived CDR1 and CDR2 are SNHLY and FYNNEI. The CDR3 loop is CASSGTGLNERFF. The CDR3, as DNA: TGTGCCAGCAGTGGAACGGGTCTCAATGAGCGGTTCTTC. Full variable domain (outside the CDR3, taken from reference TRBV2 and TRBJ2-1): EPEVTQTPSHQVTQMGQEVILRCVPISNHLYFYWYRQILGQKVEFLVSFYNNEISEKSEIFDDQFSVERPDGSNFTLKIRSTKLEDSAMYFCASSGTGLNERFFGPGTRLTVL.

This clonotype was detected many times. V and J are TRBV28 and TRBJ2-3; 7 bases line up with TRBD1. The CDR3 contains 14 residues. Germline CDR1 reads MDHEN; CDR2 reads SYDVKM. V dropped 4 bases and J dropped 4; count of bases not matched to a gene: 5. The CDR3 DNA is TGTGCCAGCAGTTCATACACAGGGGCAGATACGCAGTATTTT. Its protein product is CASSSYTGADTQYF.

This clonotype has a count of ten or more. J is TRBJ2-7 and V is TRBV5-1, with D maybe TRBD2 (6 bases). This CDR3 has 16 amino acids. Germline lookup yields CDR1 SGHRS and CDR2 YFSETQ. Trimming pared 1 base from V and 1 base from J, leaving 15 bases between. The CDR3 sequence is CASSLPHGGRSYEQYF. The DNA of the CDR3 is TGCGCCAGCAGCTTGCCCCACGGGGGACGGTCCTACGAGCAGTACTTC.

This clonotype has at least ten counts. V gene TRBV3-1 combines with J gene TRBJ2-1, with a possible D match to TRBD2 (5 bases). The CDR3 loop spans 11 amino acids. V was trimmed by 1 base and J by 12 bases, leaving 7 bases between them. Germline loops: CDR1 LGHDT, CDR2 YNNKEL (reference sequence). The CDR3 DNA sequence: TGTGCCAGCAGCCAAGGACGGGGGCAGTTCTTC. This gives the protein CASSQGRGQFF.

This clonotype has a count of ten or more. The chain couples TRBV5-6 to TRBJ2-3; 8 bases are a match to TRBD2. The CDR3 extends over 14 amino acids. Germline CDR1 is SGHDT and CDR2 is YYEEEE. J was trimmed by 7 bases and V by 4 bases; bases with no gene match: 8. CDR3 DNA sequence: TGTGCCAGCAGCCACCAGCGGGAGTCGAATACGCAGTATTTT. Protein sequence: CASSHQRESNTQYF.

The rearrangement uses TRBV12-3 or TRBV12-4 and TRBJ1-1; D unclear. Trimming stripped 5 bases from V and 6 bases from J, with 13 bases between. This CDR3 is built from 13 residues. The DNA of the CDR3 is TGTGCCAGCAGTCCCCCGGGGATCTCTGAAGCTTTCTTT. Translated: CASSPPGISEAFF.

The sample holds many counts of this clonotype. The chain links TRBV28 to TRBJ2-3; 12 bases align to TRBD2. The CDR3 extends over 16 amino acids. J was trimmed by 5 bases and V by 6 bases; bases with no gene match: 9. The V gene's germline CDR1 is MDHEN and CDR2 SYDVKM. The chain's CDR3 is CASRPRLAGVKDTQYF. DNA for the CDR3: TGTGCCAGCAGACCTAGACTAGCGGGAGTGAAAGATACGCAGTATTTT.

The chain is built from TRBV2 and TRBJ1-4; D is unresolved. Germline V CDR1 and CDR2: SNHLY, FYNNEI. Deletions cut 4 bases from V and 8 bases from J, with 11 bases between. The CDR3 length is 13 residues. The CDR3 DNA follows: TGTGCCAGCAGTGGCCGGACGGAGGAAAAACTGTTTTTT. Its protein product is CASSGRTEEKLFF.

About this clonotype: One base away lies a much larger clone, so this may be a sequencing read error. V usage is TRBV27 and J usage is TRBJ2-1; TRBD2 aligns across 14 bases. CDR1 MNHEY and CDR2 SMNVEV come from the germline V gene (reference sequence). This CDR3 comprises 19 residues. The CDR3 DNA is TGTGCCAGCAGTTCCCTGGGACTAGCGGGAGTAAGCTCCCACAATGAGCAGTTCTTC. The encoded protein is CASSSLGLAGVSSHNEQFF.

At least ten counts were recorded for this clonotype. The J gene is TRBJ2-7, the V gene TRBV4-3; the D gene is possibly TRBD1 (5 bases). The CDR3 consists of 14 residues. Germline V lookup: CDR1 LGHNA, CDR2 YSLEER. Trimming took off 0 bases at V and 6 bases at J, with 12 bases between the two ends. The CDR3 DNA reads TGCGCCAGCAGCCAAGATCGTACAAGGGGCGAGCAGTACTTC. Residues: CASSQDRTRGEQYF.

Ten or more counts support this clonotype. The V gene is TRBV2, the J gene TRBJ2-7, with D tentatively TRBD1 (6 bases). The germline gives CDR1 SNHLY, CDR2 FYNNEI. The CDR3 is 14 amino acids. The ends were cut back, 8 bases at V and 1 base at J, with 15 bases in the middle. The CDR3 sequence: CASHHRALSYEQYF. The DNA of the CDR3 is TGTGCCAGCCACCACAGGGCCCTTTCCTACGAGCAGTACTTC.

There are many counts of this clonotype. The V and J genes are TRBV11-2 and TRBJ2-7; the match to TRBD1 covers 12 bases. This CDR3 spans 16 amino acids. CDR1 is SGHAT, CDR2 FQNNGV, per germline. The V segment lost 5 bases and the J segment 4 bases; nucleotides outside the gene matches: 9. CDR3 sequence: CASSRLGTGGRYEQYF. CDR3 sequence (DNA): TGTGCCAGCAGCAGACTAGGGACAGGGGGCCGGTACGAGCAGTACTTC.